This entry features one TCR beta chain sequence. Its matching antigen is unknown. This sample was included in a study of cytomegalovirus exposure and HLA in healthy donors. The study's findings and limits: Exclusion applied to some V segments, including TRBV6-2 and TRBV6-3, as they were indistinguishable. A reported reduction in N-insertions relative to the 666-donor mean was seen in an Asian-associated ancestry cluster in a later analysis.

Germline assignment: CDR1 GTSNPN and CDR2 SVGIG (reference sequence). This CDR3 spans 11 amino acids. V was cut by 4 bases and J by 6 bases, with 8 bases left in between. PCR involved 60 Vbeta and 13 Jbeta primers. Sequenced by immunoSEQ multiplex PCR; TCRdb stores in-frame clones only, minus some. Of 130,000 to 150,000 clones listed, approximately 80% are singletons. Sequenced: PBMCs. The source of this sequence is a female donor in good health and CMV-seronegative. The chain has TRBV30 and TRBJ2-3, with D uncertain. CDR3 bases: TGTGCCTGGATAAACCGGGATACGCAGTATTTT. Translated, it gives CAWINRDTQYF.